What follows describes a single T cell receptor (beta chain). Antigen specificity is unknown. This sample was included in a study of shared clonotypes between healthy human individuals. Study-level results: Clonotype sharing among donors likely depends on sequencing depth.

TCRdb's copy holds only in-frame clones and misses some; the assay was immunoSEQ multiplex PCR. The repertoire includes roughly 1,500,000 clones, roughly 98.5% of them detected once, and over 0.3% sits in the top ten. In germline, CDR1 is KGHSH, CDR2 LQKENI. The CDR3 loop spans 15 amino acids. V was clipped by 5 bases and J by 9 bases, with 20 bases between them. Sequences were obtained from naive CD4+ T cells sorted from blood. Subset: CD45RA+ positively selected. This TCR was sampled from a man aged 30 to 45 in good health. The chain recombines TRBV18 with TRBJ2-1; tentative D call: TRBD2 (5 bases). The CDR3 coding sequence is TGTGCCAGCTCAACACTCCTAGGAGGAACCGGTGAGCAGTTCTTC. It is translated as CASSTLLGGTGEQFF.